These T cell receptor beta chains were read from a single sample in a study of PD-L1 blockade in urothelial cancer. Some clones are missing from TCRdb's copy, which holds only in-frame ones; the method was immunoSEQ multiplex PCR. The sample has 20,000 to 25,000 clones, roughly 89% seen once. Sample: PBMCs, taken around atezolizumab (anti-PD-L1) treatment. Receptors were obtained from a woman aged 55-69 years with urothelial cancer. The CDR3 runs from the conserved cysteine through the conserved F or W. A D gene is named only where the DNA matches it firmly. Some rows mark clone size as missing; the rest say once, few, many or name a class of expanded clone.

j_call | v_call | d_call | clone_size | cdr3_aa | cdr3_nt
TRBJ2-1 | TRBV19 | TRBD1 | - | CASSQGTGYNEQFF | TGTGCCAGTAGTCAAGGGACAGGTTACAATGAGCAGTTCTTC
TRBJ2-1 | TRBV7-6 | TRBD2 | - | CASSLGGLAGYNEQFF | TGTGCCAGCAGCTTAGGCGGACTAGCGGGGTACAATGAGCAGTTCTTC
TRBJ2-2 | TRBV19 | - | - | CASTRERLETGELFF | TGTGCCAGTACAAGAGAGAGACTGGAAACCGGGGAGCTGTTTTTT
TRBJ2-3 | TRBV7-2 | TRBD2 | - | CASSFRLAGDRTDTQYF | TGTGCCAGCAGCTTCCGACTAGCGGGAGATCGCACAGATACGCAGTATTTT
TRBJ1-2 | TRBV28 | - | - | CASSLQQGVFGYTF | TGTGCCAGCAGTCTTCAACAGGGAGTCTTTGGCTACACCTTC
TRBJ2-2 | TRBV6-5 | TRBD2 | - | CASSSGIRGGELFF | TGTGCCAGCAGTAGCGGGATCCGGGGCGGGGAGCTGTTTTTT
TRBJ2-7 | TRBV10-1 | TRBD2 | once | CASSESLMRLAGGPEQYF | TGCGCCAGCAGTGAGTCGTTGATGCGACTAGCGGGAGGGCCCGAGCAGTACTTC
TRBJ2-5 | TRBV2 | - | few | CASSDAALYQETQYF | TGTGCCAGCAGTGATGCGGCCTTATACCAAGAGACCCAGTACTTC
TRBJ1-2 | TRBV28 | - | - | CASSPGTMWYGYTF | TGTGCCAGCAGTCCCGGGACAATGTGGTATGGCTACACCTTC
TRBJ1-5 | TRBV5-1 | TRBD1 | once | CASSLEGQGQPQHF | TGCGCCAGCAGCTTGGAGGGACAGGGGCAGCCCCAGCATTTT
TRBJ2-3 | TRBV21-1 | - | - | CASANATGTRTDTQYF | TGTGCCAGCGCTAATGCGACCGGGACACGCACAGATACGCAGTATTTT
TRBJ2-5 | TRBV28 | - | few | CASSLTVQETQYF | TGTGCCAGCAGTTTAACAGTACAGGAGACCCAGTACTTC
TRBJ2-1 | TRBV7-9 | - | - | CASSLMTGLTYNEQFF | TGTGCCAGCAGCTTAATGACGGGACTCACCTACAATGAGCAGTTCTTC
TRBJ2-5 | TRBV7-7 | - | - | CASSLSKGSETQYF | TGTGCCAGCAGCTTATCGAAGGGGTCAGAGACCCAGTACTTC
TRBJ1-4 | TRBV6-6 | - | - | CASRQGGANEKLFF | TGTGCCAGCAGACAGGGTGGGGCCAATGAAAAACTGTTTTTT
TRBJ2-1 | TRBV11-2 | TRBD2 | - | CASSLDWTSGPYNEQFF | TGTGCCAGCAGCTTAGATTGGACTAGCGGTCCTTACAATGAGCAGTTCTTC
TRBJ2-5 | TRBV2 | - | - | CASTPYWEIVSGETQYF | TGTGCCAGCACACCCTACTGGGAGATTGTATCAGGAGAGACCCAGTACTTC
TRBJ1-2 | TRBV28 | - | - | CASTPYSYGYTF | TGTGCCAGCACCCCCTACAGCTATGGCTACACCTTC
TRBJ2-3 | TRBV5-1 | - | - | CASSFGLGATDTQYF | TGCGCCAGCAGCTTCGGGCTGGGGGCCACAGATACGCAGTATTTT
TRBJ2-7 | TRBV29-1 | TRBD1 | few | CSVEGRQGRRDYEQYF | TGCAGCGTTGAGGGAAGACAGGGGAGAAGGGACTACGAGCAGTACTTC
TRBJ2-1 | TRBV4-2 | - | once | CASSQTVNEQFF | TGTGCCAGCAGCCAGACAGTTAATGAGCAGTTCTTC
TRBJ1-1 | TRBV10-3 | TRBD1 | - | CAISESGVGAAGQGAEAFF | TGTGCCATCAGTGAGTCGGGGGTGGGAGCGGCAGGACAGGGGGCTGAAGCTTTCTTT
TRBJ1-5 | TRBV9 | TRBD1 | few | CASSVGEGQDSNQPQHF | TGTGCCAGCAGCGTAGGGGAGGGACAGGATAGCAATCAGCCCCAGCATTTT
TRBJ2-7 | TRBV7-3 | TRBD1 | - | CASSLGTGRGEQYF | TGTGCCAGCAGCTTAGGGACAGGGAGAGGCGAGCAGTACTTC
TRBJ2-7 | TRBV28 | - | - | CASTAGPRPSSYEQYF | TGTGCCAGCACCGCAGGCCCCCGGCCGAGCTCCTACGAGCAGTACTTC
TRBJ1-5 | TRBV6-1 | TRBD1 | - | CASSQKTGTRQPQHF | TGTGCCAGCAGTCAGAAGACAGGGACGCGTCAGCCCCAGCATTTT
TRBJ2-1 | TRBV10-3 | TRBD2 | - | CAIMGDGGGSYNEQFF | TGTGCCATCATGGGCGATGGGGGGGGCTCCTACAATGAGCAGTTCTTC
TRBJ1-1 | TRBV6-5 | - | - | CASRTTALRGAAFF | TGTGCCAGCAGAACCACCGCGCTCAGGGGTGCAGCTTTCTTT
TRBJ2-7 | TRBV28 | - | - | CATLSPSSYEQYF | TGTGCCACCCTTTCTCCGAGCTCCTACGAGCAGTACTTC
TRBJ1-5 | TRBV28 | - | - | CASSLSVGNQPQHF | TGTGCCAGCAGTCTGTCAGTGGGCAATCAGCCCCAGCATTTT
TRBJ2-3 | TRBV10-2 | TRBD2 | - | CASCGGSDTQYF | TGCGCCAGCTGCGGGGGGTCAGATACGCAGTATTTT
TRBJ2-2 | TRBV11-2 | - | - | CASRSGESGELFF | TGTGCCAGCAGGTCAGGGGAATCCGGGGAGCTGTTTTTT
TRBJ1-2 | TRBV19 | - | - | CASSILSGSGYTF | TGTGCCAGTAGTATTCTCTCTGGGAGCGGCTACACCTTC
TRBJ1-2 | TRBV2 | - | - | CASRARGEVNYGYTF | TGTGCCAGCAGGGCCCGGGGGGAGGTCAACTATGGCTACACCTTC
TRBJ2-7 | TRBV7-2 | - | once | CASSLDRGGLYEQYF | TGTGCCAGCAGCTTAGACAGGGGGGGTCTCTACGAGCAGTACTTC
TRBJ2-1 | TRBV7-9 | - | once | CASSLDNNEQFF | TGTGCCAGCAGCTTAGATAACAATGAGCAGTTCTTC
TRBJ2-3 | TRBV7-9 | TRBD2 | - | CASSLGASGVTDTQYF | TGTGCCAGCAGCTTAGGCGCTAGCGGGGTCACAGATACGCAGTATTTT
TRBJ2-1 | TRBV7-2 | TRBD2 | once | CASSLVGSGSRNEQFF | TGTGCCAGCAGCTTAGTGGGTAGCGGGAGCAGAAATGAGCAGTTCTTC
TRBJ1-2 | TRBV19 | - | - | CASSQGDYGYTF | TGTGCCAGTAGTCAAGGGGACTATGGCTACACCTTC
TRBJ1-5 | TRBV6-4 | - | - | CASALEQGQPQHF | TGTGCCAGCGCCCTTGAGCAGGGTCAGCCCCAGCATTTT
TRBJ2-7 | TRBV27 | TRBD1 | - | CASGWTGAYEQYF | TGTGCCAGCGGATGGACAGGAGCCTACGAGCAGTACTTC
TRBJ2-3 | TRBV19 | - | - | CASRTGGWEYF | TGTGCCAGTAGGACGGGTGGCTGGGAGTATTTT
TRBJ2-7 | TRBV19 | - | - | CASSMRRARTHSYEQYF | TGTGCCAGTAGTATGCGCAGGGCCCGCACTCACTCCTACGAGCAGTACTTC
TRBJ1-2 | TRBV18 | - | - | CASSHRVFGYTF | TGTGCCAGCTCCCACCGGGTGTTTGGCTACACCTTC
TRBJ2-1 | TRBV7-3 | TRBD2 | - | CASSLTGGIDIENEQFF | TGTGCCAGCAGCTTAACCGGGGGGATTGACATCGAGAATGAGCAGTTCTTC
TRBJ2-7 | TRBV14 | TRBD1 | few | CASSQGDRGLSYEQYF | TGTGCCAGCAGCCAAGGGGACAGGGGGCTCTCCTACGAGCAGTACTTC